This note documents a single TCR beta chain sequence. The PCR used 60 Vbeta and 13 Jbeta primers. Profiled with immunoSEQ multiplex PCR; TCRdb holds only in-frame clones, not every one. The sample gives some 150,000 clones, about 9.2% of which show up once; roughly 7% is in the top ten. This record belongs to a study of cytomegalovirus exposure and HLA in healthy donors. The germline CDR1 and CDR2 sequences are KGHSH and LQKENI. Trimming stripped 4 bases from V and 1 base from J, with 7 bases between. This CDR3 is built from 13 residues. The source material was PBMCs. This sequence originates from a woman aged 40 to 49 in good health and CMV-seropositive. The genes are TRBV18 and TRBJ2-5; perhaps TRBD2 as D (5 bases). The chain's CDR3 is CASSRRGQETQYF. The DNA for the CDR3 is TGTGCCAGCTCACGACGGGGCCAAGAGACCCAGTACTTC.